What follows are 10 T cell receptor beta chains derived from one specimen sequenced in a study of blood T cell repertoires in COVID-19. TCRdb keeps only in-frame clones here, not all; method: immunoSEQ multiplex PCR. The table records roughly 200,000 clones, around 80% of them present only once. The sequenced material came from peripheral blood. These TCRs come from a woman older than 75 with active or convalescent COVID-19.

This clone was seen just once. This rearrangement joins TRBV11-2 to TRBJ2-3; 7 bases fit TRBD1. The CDR3 totals 13 residues. The J segment lost 0 bases and the V segment lost 6 bases, leaving 0 bases of the junction unmatched. The germline V gene has CDR1 SGHAT and CDR2 FQNNGV. The CDR3 is CASRGGSTDTQYF. The CDR3 bases are TGTGCCAGCAGAGGGGGCAGCACAGATACGCAGTATTTT. Drawing the rest from reference TRBV11-2 and TRBJ2-3, the complete variable domain is EAGVAQSPRYKIIEKRQSVAFWCNPISGHATLYWYQQILGQGPKLLIQFQNNGVVDDSQLPKDRFSAERLKGVDSTLKIQPAKLEDSAVYLCASRGGSTDTQYFGPGTRLTVL.

The V and J genes are TRBV28 and TRBJ2-7; D is unclear. V gave up 3 bases and J gave up 3 bases, with 6 bases separating them. The germline gives CDR1 MDHEN, CDR2 SYDVKM. The CDR3 has 12 residues. CDR3 protein: CASSFVYYEQYF. CDR3 in DNA: TGTGCCAGCAGTTTCGTCTACTACGAGCAGTACTTC.

The chain has TRBV28 and TRBJ1-6; maybe TRBD1 (5 bases). Germline V gene lookup returns CDR1 MDHEN and CDR2 SYDVKM. Trimming took 8 bases from V and 2 from J, leaving 13 bases between them. The CDR3 sequence is 15 residues long. The CDR3 region has the DNA TGTGCCAGCGTCCGGCGGGGGACCTATAATTCACCCCTCCACTTT. Translated, it gives CASVRRGTYNSPLHF. The full variable domain, rest sourced from reference TRBV28 and TRBJ1-6, is DVKVTQSSRYLVKRTGEKVFLECVQDMDHENMFWYRQDPGLGLRLIYFSYDVKMKEKGDIPEGYSVSREKKERFSLILESASTNQTSMYLCASVRRGTYNSPLHFGNGTRLTVT.

The chain recombines TRBV6-2 or TRBV6-3 with TRBJ2-3, with 9 bases matching TRBD2. The V gene's germline CDR1 is MNHEY and CDR2 SVGEGT. CDR3 size: 17 residues. V trimming: 1 base; J trimming: 4 bases; junction bases outside the gene matches: 9. CDR3 residues: CASSYLLRGGPADTQYF. For the CDR3, the DNA is TGTGCCAGCAGTTACTTATTGCGGGGGGGCCCCGCAGATACGCAGTATTTT.

This clone was detected only a few times. The chain is built from TRBV7-2 and TRBJ1-5; D unresolved. This CDR3 region has 14 residues. Germline loops: CDR1 SGHTA, CDR2 FQGNSA. Deletions cut 1 base from V and 4 bases from J, with 8 bases between. CDR3 nucleotides: TGTGCCAGCAGCTTAGTAGGCGGGAATCAGCCCCAGCATTTT. It encodes CASSLVGGNQPQHF.

The chain combines TRBV7-2 with TRBJ2-1, with TRBD1 matching 10 bases. Trimming at V came to 6 bases and at J to 6 bases, leaving 8 bases not matched to a gene. Germline CDR1 is SGHTA and CDR2 is FQGNSA. CDR3 length equals 15 residues. CDR3 residues: CASSRRTGGANEQFF. Here the CDR3 DNA reads TGTGCCAGCAGTCGACGGACAGGGGGTGCCAATGAGCAGTTCTTC.

The chain joins TRBV4-3 to TRBJ2-2, with D tentatively TRBD1 (6 bases). V lost 2 bases, J lost 1 base, and 11 bases lay in between. Looked up from germline, CDR1 is LGHNA and CDR2 is YSLEER. This CDR3 has 16 residues. This CDR3 is CASSQQTGVNTGELFF. CDR3 DNA: TGCGCCAGCAGCCAACAGACAGGCGTGAACACCGGGGAGCTGTTTTTT.

This clone has just a few counts. V and J are TRBV28 and TRBJ2-3, with a possible D match to TRBD1 (5 bases). Trimming took 2 bases from V and 0 from J, leaving 15 bases between them. Germline-derived CDR1 and CDR2 are MDHEN and SYDVKM. CDR3 length equals 17 residues. In nucleotides, the CDR3 is TGTGCCAGCAGTTTAAGCGAGGTAGGGGCAAGCACAGATACGCAGTATTTT. Translated: CASSLSEVGASTDTQYF.

This chain uses TRBV28 with TRBJ1-2; no definite D call. This CDR3 region has 13 residues. Germline V gives CDR1 MDHEN, CDR2 SYDVKM. V shed 3 bases and J shed 7 bases, with 12 bases lying between them. This chain's CDR3 is CASSLGQVRGYTF. In DNA form, the CDR3 reads TGTGCCAGCAGTTTGGGTCAGGTGCGTGGCTACACCTTC.

CDR3 region: CASSSNSFIPAGGEETQYF. CDR3 sequence (DNA): TGTGCCAGCAGCTCGAACTCGTTTATTCCAGCGGGGGGCGAAGAGACCCAGTACTTC. This chain uses TRBV7-2 with TRBJ2-5; 9 bases fit TRBD2. Germline-derived CDR1 and CDR2 are SGHTA and FQGNSA. CDR3 size: 19 residues. V gave up 4 bases and J gave up 3 bases; unmatched junction bases: 18.